The 20 T cell receptor beta chains presented below share a single source sample, sequenced in a study of T cell responses to AZD1222 COVID-19 vaccine. The method was immunoSEQ multiplex PCR; TCRdb's version includes in-frame clones alone and lacks a portion of them. The sample includes roughly 180,000 clones, approximately 94% of them seen just once. The sample consisted of peripheral blood, taken on day 0 of AZD1222 vaccination. These receptors all stem from an adult in good health.

This chain links TRBV24-1 with TRBJ2-1, with a possible D match to TRBD2 (5 bases). The germline V gene encodes CDR1 KGHDR and CDR2 SFDVKD. V gave up 0 bases and J gave up 5 bases, with 10 bases separating them. CDR3 length: 15 residues. The CDR3 nucleotides are TGTGCCACCAGTGATTTGCTAGGACTCAACAATGAGCAGTTCTTC. Its translation: CATSDLLGLNNEQFF.

The chain combines TRBV28 with TRBJ2-5, with 9 bases aligning to TRBD1. The V gene end was trimmed by 7 bases and the J gene end by 2 bases; junction bases not matched to a gene: 5. The CDR3 is 14 amino acids. Germline lookup yields CDR1 MDHEN and CDR2 SYDVKM. The CDR3 region is CASNTGGRQETQYF. CDR3 nucleotide sequence: TGTGCCAGCAACACAGGGGGCCGACAAGAGACCCAGTACTTC.

This clone was seen just once. V is TRBV5-1 and J is TRBJ1-1; D gene unclear. CDR3 length equals 14 residues. With 2 bases removed from V and 0 bases from J, the gap between germline ends came to 8 bases. CDR1 and CDR2 (germline): SGHRS, YFSETQ. This CDR3 reads CASSLTVMNTEAFF. The CDR3 bases are TGCGCCAGCAGCTTAACAGTCATGAACACTGAAGCTTTCTTT.

The V call is TRBV6-4, the J call TRBJ2-2, with D perhaps TRBD1 (5 bases). The germline CDR1 and CDR2 sequences are MRHNA and SNTAGT. The germline V and J ends were trimmed by 2 bases and 7 bases, with 8 bases remaining between them. CDR3 length equals 13 residues. CDR3 nucleotide sequence: TGTGCCAGCAGTGACGGACAAAGCGGGGAGCTGTTTTTT. It is translated as CASSDGQSGELFF.

The chain has TRBV29-1 and TRBJ2-7; 11 positions agree with TRBD1. The CDR3 runs 17 residues. Germline V gives CDR1 SQVTM, CDR2 ANQGSEA. V dropped 5 bases and J dropped 3; count of bases not matched to a gene: 15. CDR3 amino acids: CSVSLPKRTGGFYEQYF. The CDR3 DNA sequence: TGCAGCGTTTCCCTTCCTAAAAGGACAGGGGGCTTCTACGAGCAGTACTTC.

The chain carries TRBV24-1 and TRBJ2-1; D is unclear. The CDR3 runs 14 residues. Germline CDR1 and CDR2: KGHDR and SFDVKD. The V gene lost 7 bases and the J gene lost 4 bases, with 13 bases spanning the gap. Here the CDR3 reads CATSGPTLYNEQFF. The CDR3 DNA reads TGTGCCACCAGCGGGCCCACTTTGTACAATGAGCAGTTCTTC.

The chain combines TRBV9 with TRBJ1-1; 9 nucleotides match TRBD1. CDR1 and CDR2 from the germline V gene are SGDLS and YYNGEE. Trimming removed 3 bases from V and 5 bases from J; junction bases left unmatched: 2. CDR3 length: 13 amino acids. This chain's CDR3 is CASSAGTGTEAFF. The DNA for the CDR3 is TGTGCCAGCAGCGCCGGGACAGGGACTGAAGCTTTCTTT.

V is TRBV5-1 and J is TRBJ1-4; D remains unclear. There are 14 residues in the CDR3. The V end was cut by 8 bases, the J end by 1 base, with 12 bases between. CDR1 and CDR2 from the germline V gene are SGHRS and YFSETQ. The CDR3 DNA reads TGCGCCAGTACCGGCCCGGGAACTAATGAAAAACTGTTTTTT. This sequence encodes CASTGPGTNEKLFF.

The V call is TRBV4-1, the J call TRBJ1-5, with D unresolved. Trimming shortened V by 0 bases and J by 5 bases, and 8 bases separated the two germline ends. The CDR3 covers 14 residues. Germline V lookup: CDR1 MGHRA, CDR2 YSYEKL. The CDR3 DNA follows: TGCGCCAGCAGCCAAGATCACGGGTATCAGCCCCAGCATTTT. Residues: CASSQDHGYQPQHF.

The chain has TRBV3-1 (or the pseudogene TRBV3-2) and TRBJ2-4, with D maybe TRBD1 (5 bases). CDR3 length: 15 amino acids. CDR1 and CDR2 (germline): LGHDT, YNNKEL (reference sequence). The V and J ends lost 1 base and 6 bases respectively, with 13 bases between them. DNA for the CDR3: TGTGCCAGCAGCCAAGTTGTGTCGGACACAAACATTCAGTACTTC. Translated: CASSQVVSDTNIQYF.

V usage is TRBV7-2 and J usage is TRBJ2-3; D is undetermined. The CDR3 has 13 amino acids. From germline, CDR1 is SGHTA and CDR2 FQGNSA. V was pared by 4 bases and J by 9 bases, with 14 bases between. The CDR3: CASSSQTSRTQYF. The CDR3 DNA is TGTGCCAGCAGCTCACAAACGTCCCGGACGCAGTATTTT.

The V call is TRBV6-5, the J call TRBJ2-3, with D possibly called TRBD1 or TRBD2 (5 bases each). Germline assignment: CDR1 MNHEY and CDR2 SVGAGI. V lost 2 bases to trimming and J lost 2 bases, with 11 bases between them. The CDR3 runs 15 residues. This chain's CDR3 is CASSYAAGATDTQYF. The CDR3 bases are TGTGCCAGCAGTTACGCTGCCGGGGCCACAGATACGCAGTATTTT.

V gene TRBV7-6 combines with J gene TRBJ2-1, with a weak D call TRBD2 (6 bases). Germline CDR1 reads SGHVS; CDR2 reads FNYEAQ. CDR3 length equals 16 residues. V gave up 4 bases and J gave up 0 bases, with 13 bases separating them. DNA for the CDR3: TGTGCCAGCAGCTCACGACTAGGAAGCTCCTACAATGAGCAGTTCTTC. This codes for CASSSRLGSSYNEQFF.

The chain combines TRBV7-2 with TRBJ1-3; D might be TRBD1 (5 bases). The V end was cut by 3 bases, the J end by 2 bases, with 11 bases between. From germline, CDR1 is SGHTA and CDR2 FQGNSA. The CDR3 covers 15 residues. The DNA for the CDR3 is TGTGCCAGCAGCTTTTCAGGGCAGGCTGGAAACACCATATATTTT. It translates to CASSFSGQAGNTIYF. Using reference TRBV7-2 and TRBJ1-3 for the parts outside the CDR3, the full variable domain is GAGVSQSPSNKVTEKGKDVELRCDPISGHTALYWYRQSLGQGLEFLIYFQGNSAPDKSGLPSDRFSAERTGGSVSTLTIQRTQQEDSAVYLCASSFSGQAGNTIYFGEGSWLTVV.

The rearrangement uses TRBV2 and TRBJ2-5, with 10 bases identical to TRBD2. CDR1 and CDR2 (germline): SNHLY, FYNNEI. The CDR3 length is 13 residues. Trimming cost V 8 bases and J 4 bases; bases outside gene matches: 4. The CDR3 spells CASRQREGETQYF. For the CDR3, the DNA is TGTGCCAGCCGGCAGCGGGAGGGAGAGACCCAGTACTTC.

The V and J genes are TRBV11-2 and TRBJ2-1, with 14 bases aligning to TRBD2. CDR1 SGHAT and CDR2 FQNNGV come from the germline V gene. Trimming took 3 bases from V and 8 from J; bases not matched to a gene: 12. The CDR3 is 18 amino acids. Here the CDR3 reads CASSFSETSGRGGHEQFF. The CDR3 nucleotides are TGTGCCAGCAGCTTCTCGGAGACTAGCGGGAGGGGGGGCCATGAGCAGTTCTTC. Complete variable domain (other parts from reference TRBV11-2 and TRBJ2-1): EAGVAQSPRYKIIEKRQSVAFWCNPISGHATLYWYQQILGQGPKLLIQFQNNGVVDDSQLPKDRFSAERLKGVDSTLKIQPAKLEDSAVYLCASSFSETSGRGGHEQFFGPGTRLTVL.

The genes are TRBV24-1 and TRBJ2-1; 10 nucleotides agree with TRBD2. The CDR3 sequence is 16 residues long. After removal of 2 bases from V and 4 bases from J, the junction contained 4 bases not matched to a gene. Germline V CDR1 and CDR2: KGHDR, SFDVKD. CDR3 region: CATSDSTSGLYNEQFF. The CDR3 DNA follows: TGTGCCACCAGTGATTCGACTAGCGGGTTATACAATGAGCAGTTCTTC.

The chain carries TRBV19 and TRBJ1-5; D might be TRBD1 (5 bases). Germline V gene lookup returns CDR1 LNHDA and CDR2 SQIVND (reference sequence). This CDR3 is built from 14 residues. V shed 5 bases and J shed 6 bases, with 14 bases lying between them. The CDR3 DNA sequence: TGTGCCAGTAGTTTCCAGGGCTGGAGTCAGCCCCAGCATTTT. As protein: CASSFQGWSQPQHF.

The chain is built from TRBV24-1 and TRBJ1-2; 7 nucleotides agree with TRBD1. The V gene end was trimmed by 1 base and the J gene end by 5 bases; junction bases not matched to a gene: 3. This CDR3 contains 14 residues. Germline CDR1 reads KGHDR; CDR2 reads SFDVKD. The CDR3: CATSDFKTGYGYTF. DNA of the CDR3: TGTGCCACCAGTGATTTCAAGACAGGGTATGGCTACACCTTC.

The V call is TRBV7-3, the J call TRBJ2-2; D is unclear. The V and J ends lost 2 bases and 6 bases respectively, with 13 bases between them. Germline V gene data show CDR1 as SGHTA and CDR2 as FQGTGA. This CDR3 comprises 15 residues. CDR3 sequence reads: CASSLDLYGAGELFF. In nucleotides, the CDR3 is TGTGCCAGCAGCTTAGACTTGTACGGAGCCGGGGAGCTGTTTTTT. Combining the CDR3 with reference TRBV7-3 and TRBJ2-2 gives the whole variable domain GAGVSQTPSNKVTEKGKYVELRCDPISGHTALYWYRQSLGQGPEFLIYFQGTGAADDSGLPNDRFFAVRPEGSVSTLKIQRTERGDSAVYLCASSLDLYGAGELFFGEGSRLTVL.